These 21 T cell receptor beta chains came from one sample sequenced in a study of shared clonotypes between healthy human individuals. Method: immunoSEQ multiplex PCR; TCRdb's copy keeps in-frame clones and lacks some. This sample has 650,000 to 800,000 clones; about 91% occur once, and the top ten carry 20% to 25%. Only CD45RO-negative cells positively selected for CCR7 counted as naive CD8 cells, so terminally differentiated effector memory CD45RA+ cells were excluded. The sequencing input was naive CD8+ T cells sorted from blood. Receptor source: a man younger than 45 in good health.

V usage is TRBV27 and J usage is TRBJ2-2; D is undetermined. Trimming removed 5 bases at V and 2 bases at J, with 6 bases between. The CDR3 length is 13 residues. The germline gives CDR1 MNHEY, CDR2 SMNVEV (reference sequence). The CDR3 nucleotides are TGTGCCAGCAGTACCATAAACACCGGGGAGCTGTTTTTT. This translates into CASSTINTGELFF.

V gene TRBV11-2 combines with J gene TRBJ2-3; D call uncertain. The CDR3 length is 16 residues. CDR1 is SGHAT and CDR2 is FQNNGV in the germline V gene. The V end was cut by 0 bases, the J end by 6 bases, with 16 bases between. CDR3 nucleotide sequence: TGTGCCAGCAGCTTAGAAAGCTCACTCGTATCGGATACGCAGTATTTT. Encoded protein: CASSLESSLVSDTQYF.

This CDR3 reads CASSIQGDFSYEQYF. The CDR3 coding sequence is TGTGCCAGCAGCATCCAGGGGGACTTCTCCTACGAGCAGTACTTC. This sequence joins TRBV7-9 and TRBJ2-7, with D perhaps TRBD1 (7 bases). CDR1 is SEHNR and CDR2 is FQNEAQ in the germline V gene (reference sequence). The CDR3 sequence is 15 residues long. Trimming took 5 bases from V and 0 from J, leaving 14 bases between them.

J is TRBJ2-7 and V is TRBV9; 12 bases align to TRBD1. CDR3 length: 14 amino acids. Germline-derived CDR1 and CDR2 are SGDLS and YYNGEE. Losses at the gene ends were 2 bases for V and 5 bases for J; bases not matched to a gene: 2. CDR3 nucleotide sequence: TGTGCCAGCAGCGTGGGACAGGGGGCTAACGAGCAGTACTTC. Amino acid sequence: CASSVGQGANEQYF. Full variable domain (missing parts from reference TRBV9 and TRBJ2-7): DSGVTQTPKHLITATGQRVTLRCSPRSGDLSVYWYQQSLDQGLQFLIQYYNGEERAKGNILERFSAQQFPDLHSELNLSSLELGDSALYFCASSVGQGANEQYFGPGTRLTVT.

The chain recombines TRBV15 with TRBJ2-5, with D unresolved. This CDR3 region has 15 residues. V was cut by 0 bases and J by 2 bases, with 10 bases left in between. CDR1 LNHNV and CDR2 YYDKDF come from the germline V gene (reference sequence). DNA for the CDR3: TGTGCCACCAGCAGAGAGGGCGGATTGCAAGAGACCCAGTACTTC. It is translated as CATSREGGLQETQYF.

This chain joins TRBV28 and TRBJ2-6; D remains ambiguous. Trimming cost V 5 bases and J 2 bases, with 10 bases left between them. Germline CDR1 reads MDHEN; CDR2 reads SYDVKM. The CDR3 spans 15 residues. CDR3 nucleotides: TGTGCCAGCAGTCCCGTAAGCGCTGGGGCCAACGTCCTGACTTTC. This encodes CASSPVSAGANVLTF.

The chain recombines TRBV30 with TRBJ2-2; D possibly uses TRBD1 or TRBD2 (5 bases each). Germline V gene data show CDR1 as GTSNPN and CDR2 as SVGIG (reference sequence). Between the trimmed V and J ends, which lost 3 bases and 2 bases, there was a span of 13 bases. The CDR3 has 15 residues. CDR3 in DNA: TGTGCCTGGAGATTCGGGACCGCCAACACCGGGGAGCTGTTTTTT. Translation gives CAWRFGTANTGELFF. Full variable domain (remainder filled in from reference TRBV30 and TRBJ2-2): SQTIHQWPATLVQPVGSPLSLECTVEGTSNPNLYWYRQAAGRGLQLLFYSVGIGQISSEVPQNLSASRPQDRQFILSSKKLLLSDSGFYLCAWRFGTANTGELFFGEGSRLTVL.

The V call is TRBV5-4, the J call TRBJ1-5, with D perhaps matching TRBD1 (6 bases). The V end was cut by 0 bases, the J end by 0 bases, with 13 bases between. The germline V gene has CDR1 SGHNT and CDR2 YYREEE (reference sequence). This CDR3 is built from 17 residues. The CDR3 sequence: CASSLDGGQNSNQPQHF. The CDR3, as DNA: TGTGCCAGCAGCTTGGATGGGGGACAAAATAGCAATCAGCCCCAGCATTTT.

The chain joins TRBV28 to TRBJ2-2; D unresolved. Trimming pared 3 bases from V and 5 bases from J, leaving 19 bases between. Germline assignment: CDR1 MDHEN and CDR2 SYDVKM. The CDR3 is 17 amino acids. CDR3 nucleotides: TGTGCCAGCAGTTTGAGCAAGGCCGAGCTCGGGACCGGGGAGCTGTTTTTT. Translation gives CASSLSKAELGTGELFF. Filled out from reference TRBV28 and TRBJ2-2, the complete variable domain reads DVKVTQSSRYLVKRTGEKVFLECVQDMDHENMFWYRQDPGLGLRLIYFSYDVKMKEKGDIPEGYSVSREKKERFSLILESASTNQTSMYLCASSLSKAELGTGELFFGEGSRLTVL.

CDR3 in amino acids: CASSSWTSESQETQYF. The CDR3 nucleotides read TGTGCCAGTAGTTCTTGGACTAGCGAGTCCCAAGAGACCCAGTACTTC. The chain uses TRBV19 and TRBJ2-5; 9 nucleotides line up with TRBD2. CDR1 and CDR2 from the germline V gene are LNHDA and SQIVND (reference sequence). The junction had 8 bases not matched to a gene; V was cut back by 5 bases and J by 1 base. This CDR3 region has 16 residues.

The V call is TRBV2, the J call TRBJ1-2; no firm D call. The length of the CDR3 is 14 residues. The germline CDR1 and CDR2 sequences are SNHLY and FYNNEI. Trimming removed 3 bases at V and 5 bases at J, with 13 bases between. The CDR3 DNA is TGTGCCAGCAGTGATGGTAGTTGGGTGTATGGCTACACCTTC. Its translation: CASSDGSWVYGYTF.

The CDR3 bases are TGTGCCAGTAGCCCGACAGGGGGCGGATACGAGCAGTACTTC. It encodes CASSPTGGGYEQYF. The J gene is TRBJ2-7, the V gene TRBV19, with 10 bases fitting TRBD1. The V gene end was trimmed by 6 bases and the J gene end by 4 bases; junction bases not matched to a gene: 6. This CDR3 has 14 residues. Germline V CDR1 and CDR2: LNHDA, SQIVND (reference sequence). Variable domain in full (rest from reference TRBV19 and TRBJ2-7): DGGITQSPKYLFRKEGQNVTLSCEQNLNHDAMYWYRQDPGQGLRLIYYSQIVNDFQKGDIAEGYSVSREKKESFPLTVTSAQKNPTAFYLCASSPTGGGYEQYFGPGTRLTVT.

This chain links TRBV2 with TRBJ2-1; either TRBD1 or TRBD2 may fit D (6 bases each). Between the trimmed V and J ends, which lost 6 bases and 9 bases, there was a span of 12 bases. This CDR3 is built from 12 residues. CDR1 SNHLY and CDR2 FYNNEI come from the germline V gene. The CDR3 sequence: CASRGGVSEQFF. The DNA for the CDR3 is TGTGCCAGCAGGGGGGGCGTAAGTGAGCAGTTCTTC. Full variable domain (remainder filled in from reference TRBV2 and TRBJ2-1): EPEVTQTPSHQVTQMGQEVILRCVPISNHLYFYWYRQILGQKVEFLVSFYNNEISEKSEIFDDQFSVERPDGSNFTLKIRSTKLEDSAMYFCASRGGVSEQFFGPGTRLTVL.

This clone was observed a few times. The V and J genes are TRBV20-1 and TRBJ2-7; D gene uncertain. V gave up 5 bases and J gave up 3 bases, with 5 bases separating them. The CDR3 extends over 10 amino acids. The germline CDR1 and CDR2 sequences are DFQATT and SNEGSKA (reference sequence). The CDR3 spells CSAHYYEQYF. Here the CDR3 DNA reads TGCAGTGCTCATTACTACGAGCAGTACTTC.

The rearrangement joins TRBV4-1 to TRBJ1-2; D possibly corresponds to TRBD1 (5 bases). The CDR3 spans 18 residues. Per the germline V gene, CDR1 is MGHRA and CDR2 is YSYEKL. Trimming took off 2 bases at V and 4 bases at J, with 23 bases between the two ends. The chain's CDR3 is CASSQSPTAIRGSYGYTF. In DNA, the CDR3 is TGCGCCAGCAGCCAATCCCCGACAGCCATTAGAGGTTCCTATGGCTACACCTTC.

The chain employs TRBV29-1 and TRBJ2-5; D is perhaps TRBD2 (6 bases). CDR1 and CDR2 from the germline V gene are SQVTM and ANQGSEA. The CDR3 is 17 residues long. V gave up 6 bases and J gave up 0 bases, with 23 bases separating them. The CDR3 here is CSVVEGAFSTYQETQYF. For the CDR3, the DNA is TGCAGCGTCGTGGAGGGTGCCTTCAGTACGTACCAAGAGACCCAGTACTTC.

This clone was observed a handful of times. The chain links TRBV9 to TRBJ2-1; D not resolved. V lost 2 bases to trimming and J lost 6 bases, with 12 bases between them. The germline gives CDR1 SGDLS, CDR2 YYNGEE. The CDR3 extends over 14 amino acids. The CDR3 DNA sequence: TGTGCCAGCAGCGTCGGTTCGCCAGGCAATGAGCAGTTCTTC. This codes for CASSVGSPGNEQFF. The variable domain in full, with the rest retrieved from reference TRBV9 and TRBJ2-1, is DSGVTQTPKHLITATGQRVTLRCSPRSGDLSVYWYQQSLDQGLQFLIQYYNGEERAKGNILERFSAQQFPDLHSELNLSSLELGDSALYFCASSVGSPGNEQFFGPGTRLTVL.

V and J are TRBV30 and TRBJ2-7, with 7 nucleotides matching TRBD1. After removal of 0 bases from V and 7 bases from J, the junction contained 21 bases not matched to a gene. The germline CDR1 and CDR2 sequences are GTSNPN and SVGIG (reference sequence). This CDR3 has 18 residues. The CDR3 protein is CAWSVLEDRLDPFGEQYF. Written as DNA, the CDR3 is TGTGCCTGGAGTGTACTTGAGGACAGGTTGGACCCCTTTGGAGAGCAGTACTTC.

This chain links TRBV9 with TRBJ1-4, with D perhaps matching TRBD1 (6 bases). Germline loops: CDR1 SGDLS, CDR2 YYNGEE. The V end was cut by 0 bases, the J end by 8 bases, with 14 bases between. The CDR3 is 15 amino acids. The CDR3 DNA reads as TGTGCCAGCAGCGTAGATGGGACATCTCACGAAAAACTGTTTTTT. Translating it yields CASSVDGTSHEKLFF.

Details on this clone: The sample has other DNA sequences that encode this CDR3 too. The chain recombines TRBV7-3 with TRBJ2-1; D possibly corresponds to TRBD2 (6 bases). Trimming took off 0 bases at V and 9 bases at J, with 6 bases between the two ends. Germline V gene sequence: CDR1 SGHTA, CDR2 FQGTGA. This CDR3 is built from 12 residues. CDR3: CASSLTGGEQFF. CDR3 coding DNA: TGTGCCAGCAGCTTAACGGGGGGTGAGCAGTTCTTC.

This clone occurred once. The chain links TRBV9 to TRBJ2-7, with 10 bases identical to TRBD1. Germline CDR1 reads SGDLS; CDR2 reads YYNGEE. The CDR3 is made up of 16 amino acids. V trimming: 4 bases; J trimming: 3 bases; junction bases outside the gene matches: 10. CDR3 sequence reads: CASSLTGTGAFYEQYF. The CDR3, as DNA: TGTGCCAGCAGCTTGACCGGGACAGGGGCATTCTACGAGCAGTACTTC.